A selection of T cell receptor beta chains follows, all from one sample in a study of T cells in Graves' hyperthyroidism and ophthalmopathy. A single record per CDR3 protein comes from TCRdb applying MiXCR to the multiplex PCR reads. The table has hundreds of thousands of distinct CDR3 sequences, 13% to 15% seen once. The sample comprised blood. The receptor source for this set is a woman aged 55-75 years with Graves' ophthalmopathy. The CDR3 runs from the conserved cysteine through the conserved F or W. Fields, in order: D gene, V gene, clone size, J gene, CDR3 protein, CDR3 DNA. D genes are given only for firm matches. The listing skips clone size in some rows; elsewhere it reads once, few, many or a size class.

>-|TRBV6-1|-|TRBJ2-7
CASSEASFSYEQYF
TGTGCCAGCAGTGAAGCGAGCTTCTCCTACGAGCAGTACTTC
>-|TRBV15|many|TRBJ2-7
CATSRVEGYEQYF
TGTGCCACCAGCAGAGTGGAGGGCTACGAGCAGTACTTC
>-|TRBV7-2|many|TRBJ2-1
CASSSGGNNNEQFF
TGTGCCAGCAGCTCCGGCGGAAATAACAATGAGCAGTTCTTC
>-|TRBV10-3|many|TRBJ2-1
CAVEPGRGYNEQFF
TGTGCCGTCGAACCGGGGCGGGGCTACAATGAGCAGTTCTTC
>-|TRBV7-2|many|TRBJ2-5
CASSPNRVETQYF
TGTGCCAGCAGCCCCAACAGGGTGGAGACCCAGTACTTC
>-|TRBV10-1|many|TRBJ2-2
CASSDLRNTGELFF
TGCGCCAGCAGTGATCTTAGGAACACCGGGGAGCTGTTTTTT
>TRBD2|TRBV11-1|-|TRBJ2-1
CASSKVGELANNEQFF
TGTGCCAGCAGCAAAGTGGGGGAACTAGCGAACAATGAGCAGTTCTTC
>-|TRBV27|few|TRBJ2-4
CASSHVASANIQYF
TGTGCCAGCAGTCACGTCGCTAGTGCAAACATTCAGTACTTC
>-|TRBV28|many|TRBJ2-5
CASSTTEGSRETQYF
TGTGCCAGCAGTACCACAGAGGGGAGTAGAGAGACCCAGTACTTC
>-|TRBV28|few|TRBJ1-2
CASSSPQGWHGYTF
TGTGCCAGCAGTTCGCCCCAGGGATGGCATGGCTACACCTTC
>-|TRBV2|many|TRBJ2-1
CASSEAGHRNEQFF
TGTGCCAGCAGTGAAGCGGGACACCGCAATGAGCAGTTCTTC
>-|TRBV6-1|many|TRBJ1-2
CASSEAVAPNYGYTF
TGTGCCAGCAGTGAAGCAGTTGCACCGAACTATGGCTACACCTTC
>TRBD2|TRBV11-2|few|TRBJ2-3
CASSFTSGNTDTQYF
TGTGCCAGCAGCTTCACTAGCGGGAACACAGATACGCAGTATTTT
>TRBD2|TRBV28|-|TRBJ2-7
CASSPRFLAGGSYEQYF
TGTGCCAGCAGCCCCCGGTTCCTAGCGGGAGGCTCCTACGAGCAGTACTTC
>-|TRBV10-3|many|TRBJ2-5
CAISVTVGGETQYF
TGTGCCATCAGTGTCACTGTGGGGGGCGAGACCCAGTACTTC
>-|TRBV12-3/TRBV12-4|-|TRBJ1-5
CASSPPGGGNQPQHF
TGTGCCAGCAGTCCACCTGGGGGGGGCAATCAGCCCCAGCATTTT
>-|TRBV9|few|TRBJ1-5
CASSVEGVRNQPQHF
TGTGCCAGCAGCGTGGAGGGGGTCCGCAATCAGCCCCAGCATTTT
>TRBD1|TRBV18|few|TRBJ1-1
CASSQGTGAGTEAFF
TGTGCCAGCTCTCAAGGGACAGGGGCGGGAACTGAAGCTTTCTTT
>TRBD1|TRBV12-3/TRBV12-4|many|TRBJ2-7
CASSVTGGTYEQYF
TGTGCCAGCAGTGTGACAGGGGGCACCTACGAGCAGTACTTC
>TRBD2|TRBV9|many|TRBJ2-2
CASSPGTSGRTGELFF
TGTGCCAGCAGCCCGGGGACTAGCGGACGCACCGGGGAGCTGTTTTTT
>-|TRBV7-4|many|TRBJ1-2
CASPFGTTYGYTF
TGTGCCAGCCCCTTCGGGACAACCTATGGCTACACCTTC
>-|TRBV2|few|TRBJ2-1
CASSARQTYNEQFF
TGTGCCAGCAGTGCCAGGCAGACCTACAATGAGCAGTTCTTC
>TRBD1|TRBV7-9|few|TRBJ1-1
CASSLGGTGHGEAFF
TGTGCCAGCAGCTTAGGGGGGACAGGGCACGGTGAAGCTTTCTTT
>-|TRBV11-2|many|TRBJ1-3
CASTATAGNTIYF
TGTGCCAGCACCGCGACGGCTGGAAACACCATATATTTT
>-|TRBV25-1|many|TRBJ2-7
CASRASGSNYEQYF
TGTGCCAGCAGAGCTTCCGGGTCCAACTACGAGCAGTACTTC
>-|TRBV6-1|-|TRBJ1-2
CASRHTILAFYGYTF
TGTGCCAGCAGGCACACAATCCTTGCTTTCTATGGCTACACCTTC
>-|TRBV19|few|TRBJ1-5
CASSIPPANQPQHF
TGTGCCAGTAGTATCCCCCCTGCCAATCAGCCCCAGCATTTT